The present T cell receptor beta chain was sequenced within a study of blood T cell repertoires in COVID-19 (dated by TCRdb to 2019 to 2021). Some background on the complete study: Collaborator samples came from the United States, Italy and Spain and covered acute and convalescent phases of COVID-19. The material from the prospective study consisted of cDNA or gDNA derived from T cells, B-cell-depleted T cells, or PBMCs. The dataset comprised deeply sampled blood TCRbeta repertoires from subjects exposed to, actively infected with, or recovered from COVID-19. The repertoires were made available in a free public database intended to serve as a resource for research on the immune response to SARS-CoV-2. Samples were obtained from the ongoing ImmuneRACE study (first 160 participants) and from about 1,300 subjects provided by 6 global collaborators. Sample metadata almost always included a de-identified subject ID, COVID-19 status, age in years and sex. HLA class I and class II types, where available, came from metadata supplied by the sample provider rather than from assay-based typing.

CDR1 is given as LNHDA and CDR2 as SQIVND, both from the germline V gene (reference sequence). Counted from cysteine to phenylalanine, this CDR3 has 12 amino acids. This entry keeps only the CDR3 DNA: 36 bases, framed from base 1. The germline V and J ends show losses of 9 bases and 6 bases respectively, and no gene match explains 4 bases of the junction. TCRbeta CDR3 regions were amplified from genomic DNA using the immunoSEQ Assay, a bias-controlled multiplex PCR. Per the authors' processing: Nucleated cell counts per sample were estimated from amplification of reference gene primers within the assay. To quantify the absolute abundance of each unique TCRbeta CDR3 rearrangement, sequence reads were collapsed and filtered. Productive Simpson clonality was computed per sample as the square root of Simpson's diversity index over productive rearrangements. Here the immuneACCESS table is served through TCRdb, limited to in-frame sequences with V and J called. Missing clones are a known gap in these copies; in checked studies unresolved V genes cover under half, and the rest lacks a known reason. V and J calls and clone size are those listed in that table; D and trimming were worked out from the DNA. For this sample the table gives 150,000 or so clones, of which 85% to 90% were detected only once. The top ten clones comprise about 5.7% of the sample.

Turning to this clone: No antigen is known for it. Base qualities are not recorded, but no much larger clone differs from it by a single base.

Here is what the overall study found, with its caveats: The quantity of clinical and demographic metadata differed by source and by participant and was supplied without curation.

Whole blood was collected in K2EDTA tubes by collaborating institutions according to the institutions' own protocols. Collaborator samples were shipped for TCRbeta analysis as frozen whole blood, isolated PBMCs, or DNA extracted from either sample type. The V and J genes are TRBV19 and TRBJ1-5; TRBD1 lines up with 8 middle nucleotides. Sequencing used peripheral blood. This clonotype originated in a man at least 80 years old with acute or convalescent COVID-19. In nucleotide form, the sequence is TGTGCCAGCCAAGGACAGGGTCAGCCCCAGCATTTT. Its protein is CASQGQGQPQHF.